This paragraph reports one T cell receptor (beta chain). These data are taken from a study of blood T cell repertoires in COVID-19. Study overall: Researchers got acute and convalescent COVID-19 samples from the United States, Italy and Spain.

The repertoire was sequenced with immunoSEQ multiplex PCR; TCRdb's copy has only in-frame clones and lacks some. This table holds 200,000 to 250,000 clones, around four fifths found once. There are 16 residues in the CDR3. Germline V gene data show CDR1 as SGHRS and CDR2 as YFSETQ. J lost 1 base, V lost 4 bases, and 8 bases had no gene match. The source material was peripheral blood. The TCR sequence derives from an elderly woman with active or convalescent COVID-19. The V and J genes are TRBV5-1 and TRBJ2-3; TRBD1 agrees at 8 bases. The CDR3 spells CASSAGQGGRTDTQYF. For the CDR3, the DNA is TGCGCCAGCAGCGCTGGACAGGGTGGGCGCACAGATACGCAGTATTTT.